The next 12 T cell receptor beta chains were all read from a single sample in a study of cytotoxic CD8 clonotypes in ibrutinib-treated CLL. Produced via immunoSEQ multiplex PCR; TCRdb's table is partial and in-frame only. The sample lists about 300,000 clones, approximately 76% occurring once. Sequencing used PBMCs, obtained at disease progression, from a patient treated with ibrutinib. The receptors stem from a human donor with chronic lymphocytic leukemia.

The genes are TRBV6-6 and TRBJ2-7; D is unclear. The V gene lost 8 bases and the J gene lost 7 bases, with 9 bases spanning the gap. This CDR3 has 10 amino acids. CDR1 is MNHNY and CDR2 is SVGAGI in the germline V gene (reference sequence). CDR3 coding DNA: TGTGCCAGCGCATCGGGTGAGCAGTACTTC. Its translation: CASASGEQYF.

The chain links TRBV5-8 to TRBJ1-1, with D maybe TRBD1 (5 bases). The CDR3 sequence is 14 residues long. Trimming stripped 6 bases from V and 2 bases from J, with 14 bases between. Germline CDR1 reads SGHTS; CDR2 reads YDEGEE. CDR3: CASTRRQQNTEAFF. In DNA, the CDR3 is TGTGCCAGCACCAGACGACAGCAAAACACTGAAGCTTTCTTT.

CDR3 loop: CASSPAGPREQYF. The CDR3 bases are TGTGCCAGCAGCCCCGCAGGGCCACGAGAGCAGTACTTC. The chain links TRBV9 to TRBJ2-7; the D gene is possibly TRBD1 (5 bases). V was cut by 4 bases and J by 7 bases, with 15 bases left in between. This CDR3 has 13 residues. Germline lookup yields CDR1 SGDLS and CDR2 YYNGEE.

The rearrangement joins TRBV7-9 to TRBJ1-3; D is unclear. With 5 bases removed from V and 0 bases from J, the gap between germline ends came to 14 bases. CDR3 size: 16 residues. The V gene's germline CDR1 is SEHNR and CDR2 FQNEAQ (reference sequence). The CDR3 sequence is CASSMRSPYSGNTIYF. The CDR3 DNA reads TGTGCCAGCAGCATGAGAAGTCCGTACTCTGGAAACACCATATATTTT.

V usage is TRBV18 and J usage is TRBJ2-7; D is ambiguous. Germline V gene data show CDR1 as KGHSH and CDR2 as LQKENI. V lost 0 bases and J lost 6, with 27 bases in between. The CDR3 has 19 amino acids. The CDR3, as DNA: TGTGCCAGCTCACCACCTCTAGGACCGGACCGGAAACACCCCTCCGAGCAGTACTTC. Translating gives CASSPPLGPDRKHPSEQYF. Supplemented by reference TRBV18 and TRBJ2-7, the full variable domain reads NAGVMQNPRHLVRRRGQEARLRCSPMKGHSHVYWYRQLPEEGLKFMVYLQKENIIDESGMPKERFSAEFPKEGPSILRIQQVVRGDSAAYFCASSPPLGPDRKHPSEQYFGPGTRLTVT.

The rearrangement links TRBV2 to TRBJ2-7, with 10 bases aligning to TRBD2. The ends lost 8 bases at V and 2 bases at J; junction bases unmatched: 6. The CDR3 totals 14 residues. Germline-derived CDR1 and CDR2 are SNHLY and FYNNEI. The CDR3 DNA reads TGTGCCAGCGGCGGGACTAGCGCGGCCTACGAGCAGTACTTC. Residues: CASGGTSAAYEQYF. Variable domain in full (rest from reference TRBV2 and TRBJ2-7): EPEVTQTPSHQVTQMGQEVILRCVPISNHLYFYWYRQILGQKVEFLVSFYNNEISEKSEIFDDQFSVERPDGSNFTLKIRSTKLEDSAMYFCASGGTSAAYEQYFGPGTRLTVT.

This clone turned up a few times. The chain couples TRBV18 to TRBJ1-3; possible D gene TRBD1, 5 bases. V was clipped by 2 bases and J by 0 bases, with 11 bases between them. CDR3 size: 16 residues. Germline V gives CDR1 KGHSH, CDR2 LQKENI. DNA of the CDR3: TGTGCCAGCTCACCAATACAGGCCTTCTCTGGAAACACCATATATTTT. It encodes CASSPIQAFSGNTIYF.

V and J are TRBV6-1 and TRBJ1-2; 8 bases are a match to TRBD1. Losses at the gene ends were 3 bases for V and 7 bases for J; bases not matched to a gene: 4. The CDR3 has 13 amino acids. Germline CDR1 is MNHNS and CDR2 is SASEGT. Here the CDR3 reads CASSDQGAGGYTF. CDR3 coding DNA: TGTGCCAGCAGTGACCAGGGGGCTGGTGGCTACACCTTC.

Written as DNA, the CDR3 is TGCAGTGCTAGAGAAGGTGATACGCAGTATTTT. Its protein is CSAREGDTQYF. The V and J genes are TRBV20-1 and TRBJ2-3; D is unclear. This CDR3 comprises 11 residues. Deletions cut 0 bases from V and 6 bases from J, with 4 bases between. Germline CDR1 DFQATT, CDR2 SNEGSKA (reference sequence).

This clone was detected a few times. This chain joins TRBV5-1 and TRBJ2-7, with D possibly TRBD1 on 5 matching bases. This CDR3 is built from 14 residues. Trimming left V 2 bases short and J 1 base short, with 10 bases between. Per the germline V gene, CDR1 is SGHRS and CDR2 is YFSETQ. The CDR3 region has the DNA TGCGCCAGCAGCTTAAAGGACACTTCCTACGAGCAGTACTTC. Its translation is CASSLKDTSYEQYF.

This clone was detected once. The chain employs TRBV2 and TRBJ2-5; D possibly uses TRBD1 or TRBD2 (5 bases each). Germline V gene sequence: CDR1 SNHLY, CDR2 FYNNEI. The CDR3 has 18 amino acids. V lost 5 bases to trimming and J lost 6 bases, with 28 bases between them. CDR3 in amino acids: CASSRAEGREGIEKTQYF. The CDR3 nucleotides read TGTGCCAGCAGTCGAGCCGAGGGACGAGAGGGGATCGAAAAGACCCAGTACTTC.

This chain connects TRBV27 to TRBJ2-3, with TRBD2 matching 7 bases. This CDR3 has 14 residues. Germline assignment: CDR1 MNHEY and CDR2 SMNVEV (reference sequence). Losses at the gene ends were 3 bases for V and 7 bases for J; bases not matched to a gene: 7. CDR3: CASSFSGLGNTQYF. Here the CDR3 DNA reads TGTGCCAGCAGTTTTAGCGGGCTCGGGAATACGCAGTATTTT.